Each of the 23 T cell receptor beta chains below was sequenced from the same sample in a study of post-analysis software for immune sequencing data. Their target antigens are unknown. Findings and limits, study-wide: About five TRBV segments, including TRBV5-6, TRBV5-1 and TRBV20-1, were more frequent in patients than controls.

TCR beta libraries were prepared from cDNA with unique molecular identifiers. TCRdb re-derived calls from the PCR reads in MiXCR, one entry per CDR3 protein. Of around 400,000 distinct CDR3 sequences listed, more than 30% are singletons. The material sequenced was blood. All receptors derive from a girl between 2 and 10 years old with multiple sclerosis.

The rearrangement links TRBV20-1 to TRBJ2-3; D gene unclear. With the DNA end fitting TRBJ1-5 better, the J assignment may be wrong. CDR3 length equals 13 residues. Germline V lookup: CDR1 DFQATT, CDR2 SNEGSKA (reference sequence). In DNA, the CDR3 is TGCAGTGCTAGAGATTTAGGGATGCGACCCCAGCATTTT. Protein: CSARDLGMRPQHF.

A few counts support this clonotype. The rearrangement links TRBV6-6 to TRBJ1-2, with 9 bases lining up with TRBD1. The germline V gene encodes CDR1 MNHNY and CDR2 SVGAGI (reference sequence). The CDR3 loop spans 17 amino acids. The junction had 14 bases not matched to a gene; V was cut back by 6 bases and J by 3 bases. The CDR3 region is CASSPRNLQGAHYGYTF. CDR3 sequence (DNA): TGTGCCAGCAGCCCAAGAAACCTACAGGGGGCTCACTATGGCTACACCTTC.

This clonotype was counted only a few times. The chain uses TRBV12-3 or TRBV12-4 and TRBJ1-2; the D is unclear. V dropped 6 bases and J dropped 4 bases, with 21 bases sitting between them. There are 16 residues in the CDR3. DNA of the CDR3: TGTGCCAGCAGCGTCCCCGGTCTGGGTCTATTCTATGGCTACACCTTC. It specifies CASSVPGLGLFYGYTF.

This clonotype was seen a handful of times. This chain links TRBV12-3 or TRBV12-4 with TRBJ1-2; D might be TRBD1 (5 bases). The V end lost 3 bases, the J end lost 8 bases, and 10 bases lay between the germline ends. This CDR3 comprises 12 residues. The DNA for the CDR3 is TGTGCCAGCAGTTTGGGGGGTATAGGCTACACCTTC. It is translated as CASSLGGIGYTF.

The table lists this clonotype with a count of one. The rearrangement links TRBV20-1 to TRBJ2-5, with 7 bases identical to TRBD1. Trimming at V came to 4 bases and at J to 11 bases, leaving 13 bases not matched to a gene. Looked up from germline, CDR1 is DFQATT and CDR2 is SNEGSKA (reference sequence). This CDR3 is built from 13 residues. In DNA form, the CDR3 reads TGCAGTGCTAAACCCGGGACAGCGGTAGGGCAGTACTTC. Its protein is CSAKPGTAVGQYF.

This clonotype was seen a handful of times. V is TRBV29-1 and J is TRBJ2-7, with D perhaps TRBD1 (6 bases). The CDR3 spans 10 residues. The ends were cut back, 4 bases at V and 5 bases at J, with 6 bases in the middle. Germline CDR1 is SQVTM and CDR2 is ANQGSEA. The CDR3 loop reads CSVGTDEQYF. In DNA, the CDR3 is TGCAGCGTTGGGACAGACGAGCAGTACTTC.

V usage is TRBV12-3 or TRBV12-4 and J usage is TRBJ1-4; D perhaps matches TRBD1 (6 bases). The CDR3 covers 15 residues. V gave up 2 bases and J gave up 6 bases, with 13 bases separating them. The CDR3 reads CASSLRGDMDEKLFF. The CDR3 DNA reads as TGTGCCAGCAGTTTAAGGGGGGACATGGATGAAAAACTGTTTTTT.

The rearrangement links TRBV6-1 to TRBJ1-5; 7 bases match TRBD1. Germline V gives CDR1 MNHNS, CDR2 SASEGT. The V segment lost 8 bases and the J segment 2 bases; nucleotides outside the gene matches: 15. The CDR3 sequence is 17 residues long. The CDR3 here is CASLNPQGGTRNQPQHF. CDR3 sequence (DNA): TGTGCCAGCCTTAACCCCCAGGGGGGTACCCGCAATCAGCCCCAGCATTTT.

This clonotype was observed once. The V call is TRBV12-3 or TRBV12-4, the J call TRBJ2-1; the match to TRBD1 covers 8 bases. The end of the DNA aligns better with TRBJ2-7, so the J call may be wrong. The CDR3 is made up of 16 amino acids. The CDR3 loop reads CASSRSGTGNYNEQYF. The CDR3 bases are TGTGCCAGCAGTCGCTCCGGGACAGGTAACTACAATGAGCAGTACTTC.

With regard to this clonotype: Mismatch with germline at one junction end may stem from a read error. The chain employs TRBV4-3 and TRBJ2-1; perhaps D is TRBD1 or TRBD2 (7 bases each). The CDR3 runs 18 residues. Germline V gives CDR1 LGHNA, CDR2 YSLEER. The DNA of the CDR3 is TGCGCCAGCAGTCAAGATCAGGGGGGGGGTCGAGGCGACAATGAGCAGTTCTTC. Translating gives CASSQDQGGGRGDNEQFF.

This clonotype has only a few counts. The rearrangement links TRBV28 to TRBJ1-2; 10 nucleotides line up with TRBD1. This CDR3 has 16 amino acids. Germline-derived CDR1 and CDR2 are MDHEN and SYDVKM. V was clipped by 6 bases and J by 6 bases; unmatched bases: 13. CDR3 sequence (DNA): TGTGCCAGCAGCACTGGGACAGGGGTATTCTTAGATGGCTACACCTTC. Translation gives CASSTGTGVFLDGYTF.

CDR3 region: CASSWAPYNEQFF. In DNA, the CDR3 is TGTGCCAGCAGCTGGGCCCCCTACAATGAGCAGTTCTTC. The gene calls are TRBV5-6 and TRBJ2-1, with D unresolved. Trimming removed 3 bases at V and 2 bases at J, with 6 bases between. Germline V gene sequence: CDR1 SGHDT, CDR2 YYEEEE. The CDR3 has 13 amino acids.

The J gene is TRBJ2-5, the V gene TRBV3-1, with 8 bases that match TRBD1. Germline CDR1 reads LGHDT; CDR2 reads YNNKEL (reference sequence). Losses at the gene ends were 1 base for V and 11 bases for J; bases not matched to a gene: 9. The CDR3 is made up of 14 amino acids. CDR3 in amino acids: CASSQGTGNPVQYF. Written as DNA, the CDR3 is TGTGCCAGCAGCCAAGGGACAGGGAATCCTGTGCAGTACTTC.

This clonotype was detected only a few times. This chain links TRBV9 with TRBJ1-1, with no clear D. The CDR3 is 19 residues long. Trimming took off 8 bases at V and 3 bases at J, with 32 bases between the two ends. The germline V gene has CDR1 SGDLS and CDR2 YYNGEE. CDR3 coding DNA: TGTGCCAGTAGCTCAAGACGTGACTGGGCGGGGATGCTGGACACTGAAGCTTTCTTT. It encodes CASSSRRDWAGMLDTEAFF.

CDR3 sequence reads: CASSLAQKRKAFF. DNA of the CDR3: TGTGCCAGCAGCCTCGCTCAAAAGAGGAAAGCTTTCTTT. This rearrangement joins TRBV6-5 to TRBJ1-1; D gene uncertain. Trimming shortened V by 6 bases and J by 9 bases, and 17 bases separated the two germline ends. The length of the CDR3 is 13 residues. Germline V CDR1 and CDR2: MNHEY, SVGAGI.

This clonotype was observed a handful of times. The J gene is TRBJ1-2, the V gene TRBV5-8; 10 nucleotides match TRBD1. The CDR3 is 14 residues long. V gave up 2 bases and J gave up 4 bases; unmatched junction bases: 2. Germline V lookup: CDR1 SGHTS, CDR2 YDEGEE. CDR3 residues: CASSFGTGVYGYTF. The CDR3 bases are TGTGCCAGCAGCTTTGGGACAGGGGTCTATGGCTACACCTTC.

This clonotype was counted a few times. The genes are TRBV5-1 and TRBJ2-1; 11 positions match TRBD2. Trimming took 4 bases from V and 0 from J; bases not matched to a gene: 3. Germline V CDR1 and CDR2: SGHRS, YFSETQ. CDR3 size: 16 residues. CDR3 sequence (DNA): TGCGCCAGCAGCCCTAGCGGGAGGAACTCCTACAATGAGCAGTTCTTC. Its translation is CASSPSGRNSYNEQFF.

The chain employs TRBV28 and TRBJ2-2; D remains ambiguous. The CDR3 runs 14 residues. Germline V gives CDR1 MDHEN, CDR2 SYDVKM. V lost 4 bases to trimming and J lost 7 bases, with 13 bases between them. The CDR3 spells CASSYRLLLGELFF. The CDR3 nucleotides are TGTGCCAGCAGTTACAGACTGTTACTCGGGGAGCTGTTTTTT. Combining the CDR3 with reference TRBV28 and TRBJ2-2 gives the whole variable domain DVKVTQSSRYLVKRTGEKVFLECVQDMDHENMFWYRQDPGLGLRLIYFSYDVKMKEKGDIPEGYSVSREKKERFSLILESASTNQTSMYLCASSYRLLLGELFFGEGSRLTVL.

A few counts support this clonotype. For the CDR3, the DNA is TGTGCCAGCAGCCAAGGAATTGACTTCCACGAGCAGTACTTC. It is translated as CASSQGIDFHEQYF. The gene calls are TRBV3-1 and TRBJ2-7, with no clear D. Germline assignment: CDR1 LGHDT and CDR2 YNNKEL (reference sequence). Trimming shortened V by 1 base and J by 5 bases, and 12 bases separated the two germline ends. CDR3 length equals 14 residues.

This chain links TRBV6-6 with TRBJ2-4, with 8 bases fitting TRBD2. The germline gives CDR1 MNHNY, CDR2 SVGAGI (reference sequence). The CDR3 sequence is 17 residues long. After removal of 0 bases from V and 0 bases from J, the junction contained 4 bases not matched to a gene. CDR3 sequence: CASSYSTGGLAKNIQYF. Written as DNA, the CDR3 is TGTGCCAGCAGTTACTCCACGGGGGGGTTAGCCAAAAACATTCAGTACTTC.

In its sample, this clonotype was seen a few times. The J gene is TRBJ2-3, the V gene TRBV5-1; no clear D gene. Trimming removed 0 bases at V and 1 base at J, with 9 bases between. Germline CDR1 is SGHRS and CDR2 is YFSETQ. This CDR3 has 15 residues. This CDR3 reads CASSLEAGRTDTQYF. The DNA for the CDR3 is TGCGCCAGCAGCTTGGAGGCAGGCCGCACAGATACGCAGTATTTT.

Only one count was recorded for this clonotype. The gene calls are TRBV20-1 and TRBJ2-7, with TRBD1 matching over 7 bases. The CDR3 sequence is 13 residues long. With V trimmed by 2 bases and J by 6 bases, 7 bases remained unmatched. CDR1 and CDR2 from the germline V gene are DFQATT and SNEGSKA (reference sequence). The CDR3 protein is CSARPGQKSEQYF. In DNA, the CDR3 is TGCAGTGCTAGACCGGGACAGAAGTCCGAGCAGTACTTC.

A few counts support this clonotype. The chain combines TRBV28 with TRBJ2-5, with D possibly called TRBD1 or TRBD2 (5 bases each). The assigned J gene may be wrong: the sequence end matches TRBJ2-7 better. CDR1 and CDR2 from the germline V gene are MDHEN and SYDVKM. This CDR3 is 16 amino acids long. CDR3 region: CASSLWTGASVSEQYF. The CDR3 DNA reads as TGTGCCAGCAGTTTATGGACCGGGGCTAGTGTATCCGAGCAGTACTTC.